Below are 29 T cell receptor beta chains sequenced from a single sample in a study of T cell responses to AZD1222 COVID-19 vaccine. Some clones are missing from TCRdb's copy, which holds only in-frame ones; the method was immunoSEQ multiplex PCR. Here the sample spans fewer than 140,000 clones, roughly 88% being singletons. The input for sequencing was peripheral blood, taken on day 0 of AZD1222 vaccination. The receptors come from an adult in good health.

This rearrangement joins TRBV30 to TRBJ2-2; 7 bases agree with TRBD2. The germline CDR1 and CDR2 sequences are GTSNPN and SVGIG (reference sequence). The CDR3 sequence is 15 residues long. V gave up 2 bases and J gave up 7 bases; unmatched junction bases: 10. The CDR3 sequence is CAWSLADRENGELFF. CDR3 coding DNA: TGTGCCTGGAGTCTAGCGGATAGGGAGAACGGGGAGCTGTTTTTT. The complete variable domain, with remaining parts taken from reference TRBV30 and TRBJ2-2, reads SQTIHQWPATLVQPVGSPLSLECTVEGTSNPNLYWYRQAAGRGLQLLFYSVGIGQISSEVPQNLSASRPQDRQFILSSKKLLLSDSGFYLCAWSLADRENGELFFGEGSRLTVL.

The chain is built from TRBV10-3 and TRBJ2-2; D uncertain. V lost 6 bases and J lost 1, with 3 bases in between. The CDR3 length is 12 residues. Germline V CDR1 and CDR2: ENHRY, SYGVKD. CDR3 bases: TGTGCCATCAGGCAGAACACCGGGGAGCTGTTTTTT. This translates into CAIRQNTGELFF.

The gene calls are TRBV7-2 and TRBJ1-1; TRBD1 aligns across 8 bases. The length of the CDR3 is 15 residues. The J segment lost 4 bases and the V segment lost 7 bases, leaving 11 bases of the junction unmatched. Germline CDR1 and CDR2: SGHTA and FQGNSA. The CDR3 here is CASIMGVQGGTEAFF. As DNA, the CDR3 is TGTGCCAGCATCATGGGGGTACAGGGGGGCACTGAAGCTTTCTTT.

In DNA form, the CDR3 reads TGTGCCAGCACCTTGGGGGTTAGCAATCAGCCCCAGCATTTT. As protein: CASTLGVSNQPQHF. The chain joins TRBV6-6 to TRBJ1-5; D might be TRBD1 (5 bases). Trimming pared 7 bases from V and 0 bases from J, leaving 10 bases between. CDR3 size: 14 residues. Germline V gene lookup returns CDR1 MNHNY and CDR2 SVGAGI (reference sequence).

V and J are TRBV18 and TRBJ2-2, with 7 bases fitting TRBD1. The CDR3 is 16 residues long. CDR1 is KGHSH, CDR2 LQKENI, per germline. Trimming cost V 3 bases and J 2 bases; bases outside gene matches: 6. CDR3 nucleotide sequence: TGTGCCAGCTCACCCCCACAGGGGCTCAACACCGGGGAGCTGTTTTTT. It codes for CASSPPQGLNTGELFF.

CDR3 protein: CATIAGESTDTQYF. The CDR3 nucleotides read TGTGCCACCATAGCGGGAGAGAGCACAGATACGCAGTATTTT. The rearrangement links TRBV10-3 to TRBJ2-3; 9 positions agree with TRBD2. The CDR3 is 14 amino acids. CDR1 and CDR2 (germline): ENHRY, SYGVKD. Trimming cost V 10 bases and J 0 bases; bases outside gene matches: 5.

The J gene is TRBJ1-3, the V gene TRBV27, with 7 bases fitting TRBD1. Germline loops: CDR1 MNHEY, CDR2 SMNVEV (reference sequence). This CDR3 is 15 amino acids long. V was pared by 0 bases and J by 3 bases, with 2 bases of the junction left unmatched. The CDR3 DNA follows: TGTGCCAGCAGTTTATCAGGGGGCGGTGGAAACACCATATATTTT. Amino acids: CASSLSGGGGNTIYF.

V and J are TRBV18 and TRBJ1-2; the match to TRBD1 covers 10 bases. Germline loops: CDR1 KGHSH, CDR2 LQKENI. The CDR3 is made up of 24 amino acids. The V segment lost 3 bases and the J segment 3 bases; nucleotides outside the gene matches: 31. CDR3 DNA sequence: TGTGCCAGCTCACCCAAAGAGGCCAAGGACAGGGGGTTTCTGGGAGCTTTGATGGACTATGGCTACACCTTC. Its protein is CASSPKEAKDRGFLGALMDYGYTF.

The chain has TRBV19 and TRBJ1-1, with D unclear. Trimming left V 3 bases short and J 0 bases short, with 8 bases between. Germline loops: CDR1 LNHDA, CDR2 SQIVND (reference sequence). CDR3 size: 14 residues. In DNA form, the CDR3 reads TGTGCCAGTAGTATTCGTGAAGTGAACACTGAAGCTTTCTTT. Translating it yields CASSIREVNTEAFF.

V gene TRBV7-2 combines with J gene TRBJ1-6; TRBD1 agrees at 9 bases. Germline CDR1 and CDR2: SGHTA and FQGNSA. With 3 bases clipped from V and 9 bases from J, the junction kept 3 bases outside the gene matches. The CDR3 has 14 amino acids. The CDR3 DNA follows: TGTGCCAGCAGCTTTGGGACAGGGATTTCACCCCTCCACTTT. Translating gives CASSFGTGISPLHF.

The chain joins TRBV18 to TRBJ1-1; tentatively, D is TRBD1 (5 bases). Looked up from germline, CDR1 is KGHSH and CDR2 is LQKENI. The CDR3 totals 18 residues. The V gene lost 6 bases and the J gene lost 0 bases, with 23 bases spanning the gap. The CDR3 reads CASSPPRGKGAMNTEAFF. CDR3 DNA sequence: TGTGCCAGCTCCCCCCCGAGGGGCAAAGGTGCGATGAACACTGAAGCTTTCTTT. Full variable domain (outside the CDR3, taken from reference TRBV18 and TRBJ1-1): NAGVMQNPRHLVRRRGQEARLRCSPMKGHSHVYWYRQLPEEGLKFMVYLQKENIIDESGMPKERFSAEFPKEGPSILRIQQVVRGDSAAYFCASSPPRGKGAMNTEAFFGQGTRLTVV.

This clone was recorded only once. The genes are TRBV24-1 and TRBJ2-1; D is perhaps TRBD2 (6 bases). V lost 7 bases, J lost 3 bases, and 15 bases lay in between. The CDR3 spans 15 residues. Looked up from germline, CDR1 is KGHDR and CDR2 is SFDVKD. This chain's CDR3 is CATSSIRENYNEQFF. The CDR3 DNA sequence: TGTGCCACCAGCTCCATCCGGGAGAACTACAATGAGCAGTTCTTC.

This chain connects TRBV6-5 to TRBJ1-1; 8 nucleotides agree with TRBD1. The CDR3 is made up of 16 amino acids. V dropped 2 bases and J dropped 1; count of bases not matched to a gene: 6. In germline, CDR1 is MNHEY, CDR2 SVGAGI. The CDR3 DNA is TGTGCCAGCAGTTACCCAACCGGGACAGGGAACACTGAAGCTTTCTTT. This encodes CASSYPTGTGNTEAFF.

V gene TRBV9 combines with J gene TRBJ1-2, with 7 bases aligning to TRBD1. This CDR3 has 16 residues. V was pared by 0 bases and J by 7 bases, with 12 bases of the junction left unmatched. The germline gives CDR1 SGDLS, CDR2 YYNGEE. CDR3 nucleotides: TGTGCCAGCAGCGTAGGAGAAATAAGACAGGGTGGTGGCTACACCTTC. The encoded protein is CASSVGEIRQGGGYTF. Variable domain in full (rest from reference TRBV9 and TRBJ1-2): DSGVTQTPKHLITATGQRVTLRCSPRSGDLSVYWYQQSLDQGLQFLIQYYNGEERAKGNILERFSAQQFPDLHSELNLSSLELGDSALYFCASSVGEIRQGGGYTFGSGTRLTVV.

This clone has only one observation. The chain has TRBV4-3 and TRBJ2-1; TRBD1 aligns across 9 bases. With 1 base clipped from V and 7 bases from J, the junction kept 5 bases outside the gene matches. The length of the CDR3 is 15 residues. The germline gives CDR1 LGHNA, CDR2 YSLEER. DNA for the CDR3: TGCGCCAGCAGCCAAGGGACAGGGGCAGAAAATGAGCAGTTCTTC. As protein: CASSQGTGAENEQFF.

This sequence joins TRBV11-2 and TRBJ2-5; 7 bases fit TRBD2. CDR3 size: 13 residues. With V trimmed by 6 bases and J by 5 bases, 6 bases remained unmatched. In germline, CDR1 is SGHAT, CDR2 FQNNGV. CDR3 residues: CASRGLDVETQYF. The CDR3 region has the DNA TGTGCCAGCAGAGGACTAGATGTTGAGACCCAGTACTTC. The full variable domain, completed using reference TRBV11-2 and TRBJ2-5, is EAGVAQSPRYKIIEKRQSVAFWCNPISGHATLYWYQQILGQGPKLLIQFQNNGVVDDSQLPKDRFSAERLKGVDSTLKIQPAKLEDSAVYLCASRGLDVETQYFGPGTRLLVL.

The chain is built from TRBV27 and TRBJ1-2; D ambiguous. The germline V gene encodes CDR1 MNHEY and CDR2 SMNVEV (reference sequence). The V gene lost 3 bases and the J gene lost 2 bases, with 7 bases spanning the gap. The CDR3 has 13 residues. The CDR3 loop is CASSLTGNYGYTF. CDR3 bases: TGTGCCAGCAGTTTGACTGGGAACTATGGCTACACCTTC.

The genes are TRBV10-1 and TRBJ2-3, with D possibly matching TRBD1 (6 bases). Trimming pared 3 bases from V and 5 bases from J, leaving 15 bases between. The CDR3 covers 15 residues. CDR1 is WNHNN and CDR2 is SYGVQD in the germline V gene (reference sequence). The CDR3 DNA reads TGCGCCAGCAGTGAAGGAACAGGGAACCAAGATACGCAGTATTTT. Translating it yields CASSEGTGNQDTQYF.

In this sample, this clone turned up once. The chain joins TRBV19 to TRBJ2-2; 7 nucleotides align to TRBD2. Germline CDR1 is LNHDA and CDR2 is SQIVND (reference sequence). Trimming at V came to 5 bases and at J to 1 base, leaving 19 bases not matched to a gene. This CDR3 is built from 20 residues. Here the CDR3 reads CASSPRGVAGDILNTGELFF. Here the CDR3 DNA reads TGTGCCAGTAGTCCCCGGGGGGTAGCGGGCGACATTTTGAACACCGGGGAGCTGTTTTTT.

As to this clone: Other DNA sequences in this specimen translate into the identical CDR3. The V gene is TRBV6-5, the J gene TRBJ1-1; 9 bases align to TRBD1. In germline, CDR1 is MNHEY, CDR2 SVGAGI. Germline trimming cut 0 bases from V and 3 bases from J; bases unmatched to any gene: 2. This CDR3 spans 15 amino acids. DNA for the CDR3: TGTGCCAGCAGTTACTCACGGACAGGGGACACTGAAGCTTTCTTT. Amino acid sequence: CASSYSRTGDTEAFF.

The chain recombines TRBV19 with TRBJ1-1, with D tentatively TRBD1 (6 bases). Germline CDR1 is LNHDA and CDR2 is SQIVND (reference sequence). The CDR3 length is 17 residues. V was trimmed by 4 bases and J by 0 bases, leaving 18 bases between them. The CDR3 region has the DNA TGTGCCAGTAGTAGGCTAAGGGGGTTGGAGATGAACACTGAAGCTTTCTTT. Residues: CASSRLRGLEMNTEAFF.

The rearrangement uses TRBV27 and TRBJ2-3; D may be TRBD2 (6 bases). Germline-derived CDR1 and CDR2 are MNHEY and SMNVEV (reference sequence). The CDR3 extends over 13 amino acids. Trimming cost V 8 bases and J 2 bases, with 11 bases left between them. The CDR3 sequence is CASSWGDTDTQYF. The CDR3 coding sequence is TGTGCCAGCTCGTGGGGGGACACAGATACGCAGTATTTT.

CDR3 protein: CASSATLMVYNEQFF. CDR3 DNA sequence: TGTGCCAGCAGTGCGACTTTAATGGTATACAATGAGCAGTTCTTC. This chain links TRBV25-1 with TRBJ2-1; D is unclear. The germline V gene has CDR1 MGHDK and CDR2 SYGVNS. Trimming cost V 4 bases and J 4 bases, with 14 bases left between them. The CDR3 is 15 residues long.

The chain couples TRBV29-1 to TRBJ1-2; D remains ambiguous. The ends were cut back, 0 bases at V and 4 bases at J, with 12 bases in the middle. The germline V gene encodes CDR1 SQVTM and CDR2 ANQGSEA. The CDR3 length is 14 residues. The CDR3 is CSVEDRGSSYGYTF. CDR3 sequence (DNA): TGCAGCGTTGAAGATCGAGGTTCTTCCTATGGCTACACCTTC.

CDR3 amino acids: CASSATGQRSPLHF. The CDR3 nucleotides are TGTGCCAGTAGCGCAACTGGGCAACGCTCACCCCTCCACTTT. The chain carries TRBV19 and TRBJ1-6; unclear D gene. V gave up 6 bases and J gave up 10 bases, with 16 bases separating them. This CDR3 has 14 residues. Germline CDR1 and CDR2: LNHDA and SQIVND (reference sequence).

This chain's CDR3 is CASSLGAEAFF. DNA for the CDR3: TGTGCCAGCAGCTTAGGGGCAGAAGCTTTCTTT. The chain joins TRBV11-2 to TRBJ1-1, with D unclear. The CDR3 covers 11 residues. Germline V gene lookup returns CDR1 SGHAT and CDR2 FQNNGV. V shed 1 base and J shed 8 bases, with 5 bases lying between them.

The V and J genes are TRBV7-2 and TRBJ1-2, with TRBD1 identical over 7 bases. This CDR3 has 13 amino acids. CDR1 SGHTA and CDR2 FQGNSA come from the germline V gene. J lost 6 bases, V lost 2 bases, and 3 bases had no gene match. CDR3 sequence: CASSLPGGNGYTF. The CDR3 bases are TGTGCCAGCAGCTTACCAGGGGGGAATGGCTACACCTTC.

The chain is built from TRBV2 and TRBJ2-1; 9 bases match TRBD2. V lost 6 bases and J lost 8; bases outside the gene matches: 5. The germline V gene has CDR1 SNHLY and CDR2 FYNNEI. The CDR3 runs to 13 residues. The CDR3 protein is CASSVSGRDEQFF. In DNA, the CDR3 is TGTGCCAGCAGCGTTAGCGGGAGAGATGAGCAGTTCTTC.

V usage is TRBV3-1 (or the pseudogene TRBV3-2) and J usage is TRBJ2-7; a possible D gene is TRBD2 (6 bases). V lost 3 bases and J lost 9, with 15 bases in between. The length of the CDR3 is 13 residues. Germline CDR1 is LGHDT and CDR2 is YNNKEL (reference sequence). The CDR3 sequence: CASSHGTPNGQYF. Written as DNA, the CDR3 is TGTGCCAGCAGCCACGGGACTCCGAACGGGCAGTACTTC.